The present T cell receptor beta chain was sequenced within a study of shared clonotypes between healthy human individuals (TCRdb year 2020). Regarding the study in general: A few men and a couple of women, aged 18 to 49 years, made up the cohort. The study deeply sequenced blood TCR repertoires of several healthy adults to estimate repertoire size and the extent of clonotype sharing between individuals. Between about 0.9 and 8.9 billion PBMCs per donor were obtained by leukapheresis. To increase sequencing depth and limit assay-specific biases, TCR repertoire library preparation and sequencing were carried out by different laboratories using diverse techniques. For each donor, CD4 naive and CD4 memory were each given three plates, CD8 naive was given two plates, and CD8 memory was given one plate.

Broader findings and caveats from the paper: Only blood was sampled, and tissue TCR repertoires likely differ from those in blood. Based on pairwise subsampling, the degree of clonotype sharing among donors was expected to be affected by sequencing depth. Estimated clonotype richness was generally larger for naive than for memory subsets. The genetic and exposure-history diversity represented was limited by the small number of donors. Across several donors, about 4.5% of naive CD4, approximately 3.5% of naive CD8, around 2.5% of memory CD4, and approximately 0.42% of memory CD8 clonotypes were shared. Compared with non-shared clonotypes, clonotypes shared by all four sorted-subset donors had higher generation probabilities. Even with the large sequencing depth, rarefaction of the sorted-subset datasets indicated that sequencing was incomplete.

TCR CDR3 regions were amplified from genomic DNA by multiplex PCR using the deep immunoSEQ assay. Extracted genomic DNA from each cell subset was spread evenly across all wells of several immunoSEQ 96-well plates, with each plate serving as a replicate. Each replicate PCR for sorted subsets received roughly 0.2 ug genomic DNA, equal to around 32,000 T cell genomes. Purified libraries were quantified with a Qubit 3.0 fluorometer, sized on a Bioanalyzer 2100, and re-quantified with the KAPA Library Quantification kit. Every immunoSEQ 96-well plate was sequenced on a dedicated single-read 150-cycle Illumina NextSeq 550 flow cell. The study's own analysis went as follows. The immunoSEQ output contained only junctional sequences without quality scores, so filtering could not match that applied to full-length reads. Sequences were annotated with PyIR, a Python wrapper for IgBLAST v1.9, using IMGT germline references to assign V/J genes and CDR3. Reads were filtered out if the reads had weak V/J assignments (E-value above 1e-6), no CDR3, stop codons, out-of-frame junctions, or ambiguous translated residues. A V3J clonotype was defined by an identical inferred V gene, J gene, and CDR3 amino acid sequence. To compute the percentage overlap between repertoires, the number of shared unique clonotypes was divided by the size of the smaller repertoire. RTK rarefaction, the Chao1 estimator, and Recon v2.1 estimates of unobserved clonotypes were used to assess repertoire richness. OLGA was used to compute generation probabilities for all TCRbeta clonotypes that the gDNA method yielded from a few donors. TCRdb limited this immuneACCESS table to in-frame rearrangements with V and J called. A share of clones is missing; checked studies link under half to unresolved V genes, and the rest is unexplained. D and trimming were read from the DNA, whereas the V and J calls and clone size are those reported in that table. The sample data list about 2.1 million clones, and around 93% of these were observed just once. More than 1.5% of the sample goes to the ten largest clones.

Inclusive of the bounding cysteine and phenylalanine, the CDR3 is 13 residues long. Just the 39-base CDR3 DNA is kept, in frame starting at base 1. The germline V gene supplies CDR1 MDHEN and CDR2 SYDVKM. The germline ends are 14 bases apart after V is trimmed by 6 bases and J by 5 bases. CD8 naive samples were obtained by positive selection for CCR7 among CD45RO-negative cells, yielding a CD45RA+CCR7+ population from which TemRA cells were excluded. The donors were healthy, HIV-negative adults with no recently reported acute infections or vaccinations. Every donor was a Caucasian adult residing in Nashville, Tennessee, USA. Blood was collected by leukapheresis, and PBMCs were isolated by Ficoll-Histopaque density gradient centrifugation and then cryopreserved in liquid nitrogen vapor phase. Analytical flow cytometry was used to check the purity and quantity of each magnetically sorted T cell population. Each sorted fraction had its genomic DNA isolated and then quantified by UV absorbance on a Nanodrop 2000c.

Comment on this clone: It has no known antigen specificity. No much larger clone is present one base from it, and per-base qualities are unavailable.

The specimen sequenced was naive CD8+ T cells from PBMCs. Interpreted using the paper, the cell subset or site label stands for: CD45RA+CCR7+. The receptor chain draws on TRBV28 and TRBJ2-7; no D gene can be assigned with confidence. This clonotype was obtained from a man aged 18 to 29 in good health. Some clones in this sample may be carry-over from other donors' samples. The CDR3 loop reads CASRPRAAHEQYF. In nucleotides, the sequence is TGTGCCAGCAGGCCCCGGGCAGCCCACGAGCAGTACTTC.